This TCR beta chain was captured by sequencing in a study of cytomegalovirus exposure and HLA in healthy donors. Findings and caveats of the study: Sequencing likely produced, as an artifact, a cluster of highly shared sequence variants. A later analysis appeared to link common viral pathogens to several of the most significant clusters. HLA allele associations emerged for under 20,000 TCR beta sequences in a later analysis, at 0.05 false discovery rate. Cytomegalovirus-associated TCR beta chains were listed, numbering 164.

This clone is a singleton in its sample. Its target is unknown. The PCR ran on 60 Vbeta and 13 Jbeta primers. Assay used: immunoSEQ multiplex PCR; TCRdb lists only in-frame clones, some missing. Of 200,000 to 300,000 clones in the sample, approximately 81% are singletons; the top ten hold 8%. V shed 5 bases and J shed 2 bases, with 15 bases lying between them. This CDR3 has 15 residues. Per the germline V gene, CDR1 is SGHTA and CDR2 is FQGNSA. This chain joins TRBV7-2 and TRBJ1-2, with D maybe TRBD1 (6 bases). Input material: PBMCs. The origin of this receptor is a woman aged 55-70 years in good health and CMV-seropositive. CDR3 region: CASSLSPGQNYGYTF. For the CDR3, the DNA is TGTGCCAGCAGCCTAAGCCCGGGACAAAACTATGGCTACACCTTC.